Included here is one T cell receptor beta chain sequence, with context. Antigen: not known. These donors counted as nominally healthy when sampled, but unrecorded immune exposures were likely. This CDR3 contains 19 residues. Germline V CDR1 and CDR2: GTSNPN, SVGIG (reference sequence). V trimming: 1 base; J trimming: 0 bases; junction bases outside the gene matches: 13. This sample stems from a study of cytomegalovirus exposure and HLA in healthy donors. The study, taken as a whole, reports: Accounts indicate the classifier identified cytomegalovirus status with strong specificity and sensitivity. Later on, an analysis tied 15,000 to 20,000 TCR beta sequences to HLA alleles at 0.05 false discovery rate.

It was with 60 Vbeta and 13 Jbeta primers that the PCR ran. Data came from immunoSEQ multiplex PCR; TCRdb stores just in-frame clones and leaves some out. Of 150,000 to 200,000 clones in the sample, roughly 80% were seen once. This receptor was identified in a man younger than 30 in good health and CMV-seronegative. This sequence joins TRBV30 and TRBJ1-5; 9 positions match TRBD1. The sequencing sample was made of PBMCs. CDR3 bases: TGTGCCTGGAGTGACCCGACAGGGGGAGAAGAGTTTAGCAATCAGCCCCAGCATTTT. Residues: CAWSDPTGGEEFSNQPQHF.